These T cell receptor beta chains were read from a single sample in a study of blood T cell repertoires in COVID-19. Using immunoSEQ multiplex PCR, the repertoire was profiled, and TCRdb retains in-frame clones only, with some absent. The sample lists 200,000 to 250,000 clones, over 80% occurring once. Sequencing input: PBMCs or T cells enriched from blood (not recorded which). The receptors stem from a man over 45 who had been exposed to COVID-19. Each CDR3 is given with its conserved first and last residue. Fields, in order: clone size, J gene, V gene, D gene, CDR3 protein, CDR3 DNA. The D gene is left open where the match is weak. Clone sizes are given selectively: once, few, many, or a class where the clone is expanded.

>-|TRBJ2-3|TRBV7-3|-
CASSLNSLNTQYF
TGTGCCAGCAGCTTAAACAGCCTGAATACGCAGTATTTT
>-|TRBJ2-3|TRBV6-4|TRBD2
CASSEVAGVTDTQYF
TGTGCCAGCAGTGAGGTAGCGGGGGTTACAGATACGCAGTATTTT
>-|TRBJ1-5|TRBV28|TRBD1
CASTRQGAFQPQHF
TGTGCCAGCACCCGACAGGGGGCATTTCAGCCCCAGCATTTT
>-|TRBJ2-5|TRBV5-1|-
CASSFGGRQETQYF
TGCGCCAGCAGCTTCGGGGGTAGACAAGAGACCCAGTACTTC
>-|TRBJ1-1|TRBV2|-
CASSVEGVDTEAFF
TGTGCCAGCAGTGTCGAGGGAGTTGACACTGAAGCTTTCTTT
>once|TRBJ1-6|TRBV10-3|-
CAIRFETGGYSPLHF
TGTGCCATCAGATTTGAGACAGGCGGATATTCACCCCTCCACTTT
>-|TRBJ1-1|TRBV12-3/TRBV12-4|TRBD1
CASTDRVVTEAFF
TGTGCCAGCACGGACAGGGTGGTCACTGAAGCTTTCTTT
>-|TRBJ2-3|TRBV18|TRBD2
CASSPTSGSTDTQYF
TGTGCCAGCTCACCGACTAGCGGAAGCACAGATACGCAGTATTTT
>once|TRBJ1-2|TRBV6-5|TRBD1
CASSLDRGPIPENF
TGTGCCAGCAGTTTGGACAGGGGCCCAATTCCGGAAAACTTC
>-|TRBJ1-1|TRBV5-1|-
CASSPKTVNTEAFF
TGCGCCAGCAGCCCAAAGACAGTGAACACTGAAGCTTTCTTT
>-|TRBJ2-3|TRBV11-2|-
CASSPHYATDTQYF
TGTGCCAGCAGCCCCCACTACGCCACAGATACGCAGTATTTT
>-|TRBJ2-7|TRBV7-9|-
CASSLTGPTHQYF
TGTGCCAGCAGCTTAACAGGGCCGACCCATCAATACTTC
>-|TRBJ2-4|TRBV3-1/TRBV3-2|-
CASSQDVILREKNIQYF
TGTGCCAGCAGCCAAGATGTGATTTTACGGGAGAAAAACATTCAGTACTTC
>-|TRBJ2-1|TRBV2|TRBD2
CASTPGGAYNEQFF
TGTGCCAGCACCCCGGGGGGGGCCTACAATGAGCAGTTCTTC
>-|TRBJ1-3|TRBV6-5|-
CATTRGWHTIYF
TGTGCCACCACACGCGGCTGGCACACCATATATTTT
>-|TRBJ1-5|TRBV19|TRBD1
CASLDRGRYGNQPQHF
TGTGCCAGTTTAGACAGGGGGCGGTATGGCAATCAGCCCCAGCATTTT
>-|TRBJ2-2|TRBV28|TRBD2
CASSLLAGENTGELFF
TGTGCCAGCAGTTTGTTAGCGGGGGAGAACACCGGGGAGCTGTTTTTT
>-|TRBJ1-6|TRBV3-1/TRBV3-2|TRBD1
CASSHSGQGVYSPLHF
TGTGCCAGCAGCCACAGCGGACAGGGGGTTTATTCACCCCTCCACTTT
>-|TRBJ1-2|TRBV10-3|TRBD1
CAISESSWDRGDGYTF
TGTGCCATCAGTGAGAGTTCGTGGGACAGGGGCGATGGCTACACCTTC